The TCR beta chain under discussion was sequenced for a study of graft-versus-host responses after intestinal transplantation. Study conclusions and caveats: Within allografts, high graft-versus-host to host-versus-graft clonal ratios were seen among patients with graft-donor T cell macrochimerism.

The ends were cut back, 5 bases at V and 2 bases at J, with 12 bases in the middle. This CDR3 spans 14 amino acids. Germline values: CDR1 MNHEY, CDR2 SMNVEV (reference sequence). Data came from immunoSEQ multiplex PCR; TCRdb stores just in-frame clones and leaves some out. The sample includes about 98,000 clones, more than 70% of them seen just once. Points on this clone: Antigen specificity is unknown.

The starting material was PBMCs, obtained 255 days after intestinal transplant. The chain carries TRBV27 and TRBJ1-2; D remains ambiguous. The TCR sequence derives from a human patient who received an intestinal transplant, so some T cells may come from the graft donor. CDR3 nucleotides: TGTGCCAGCAGTATCGACGGGCAAAACTATGGCTACACCTTC. Protein sequence: CASSIDGQNYGYTF.